This entry features one TCR beta chain sequence. Antigen specificity is unknown. The data belong to a study of shared clonotypes between healthy human individuals. Background on the study: Serving as donors were a couple of women and a few men, whose ages spanned 18 to 49. Study-level results: Expectations were that clonotype sharing among donors would be affected by sequencing depth.

Trimming pared 5 bases from V and 6 bases from J, leaving 9 bases between. Germline V CDR1 and CDR2: SGHRS, YFSETQ. There are 12 residues in the CDR3. It was across several immunoSEQ plates that each subset's genomic DNA was evenly split. Clones were sequenced by immunoSEQ multiplex PCR, and TCRdb holds only the in-frame ones, with some missing. Among some 580,000 clones listed, roughly 98% were seen once. Terminally differentiated effector memory CD45RA+ cells were left out of the naive CD8 fraction, which was CD45RO-negative and positively selected for CCR7. Every one of the donors was a Caucasian adult that lived in Nashville, Tennessee.

The rearrangement links TRBV5-1 to TRBJ2-1; weak D call: TRBD1 (6 bases). This TCR was recovered from a man aged 25 to 40 in good health. The specimen was naive CD8+ T cells sorted from blood. CDR3 in amino acids: CASREQGNEQFF. The CDR3 nucleotides are TGCGCCAGCAGGGAACAGGGCAATGAGCAGTTCTTC.